This note documents a single TCR beta chain sequence. Its antigen is unknown. Time point noted: cycle 4 day 1 (C4D1), after 6 weeks of nivolumab. In every patient, relapse followed autologous stem cell transplantation, while exposure to brentuximab vedotin differed. This sample was taken from a study of PD-1 blockade in classical Hodgkin lymphoma. The overall study: The patients were dosed with nivolumab 3 mg/kg, infused intravenously every 2 weeks.

Only in-frame clones appear in the TCRdb table, and some are missing; sequencing was by immunoSEQ multiplex PCR. The sample shows around 17,000 clones, around 65% of them seen only once. This CDR3 comprises 14 residues. Germline V lookup: CDR1 LNHNV, CDR2 YYDKDF (reference sequence). V dropped 3 bases and J dropped 4; count of bases not matched to a gene: 5. Findings and caveats of the study: Individuals initiating nivolumab under 1 year after ASCT were excluded.

The specimen was peripheral blood mononuclear cells (PBMCs), collected before the fourth cycle of nivolumab. This sequence was found in a human donor with classical Hodgkin lymphoma. V usage is TRBV15 and J usage is TRBJ1-2, with 7 positions matching TRBD1. The CDR3 is CATSSSGGGYGYTF. The CDR3 bases are TGTGCCACCAGCAGTTCAGGGGGTGGCTATGGCTACACCTTC.